The sequence of this TCR beta chain was determined in a study of shared clonotypes between healthy human individuals. Turning to the study itself: Three plates each covered CD4 naive and memory; CD8 naive two, CD8 memory one.

Germline V gives CDR1 MNHEY, CDR2 SMNVEV (reference sequence). This CDR3 is built from 17 residues. V gave up 3 bases and J gave up 5 bases; unmatched junction bases: 12. Nashville, Tennessee was home to all donors, who were Caucasian adults. Study conclusions and caveats: Non-shared clonotypes displayed generation probabilities falling below those of clonotypes present in all four donors.

About this clone: What it recognizes is unknown.

Method: immunoSEQ multiplex PCR; TCRdb's copy keeps in-frame clones and lacks some. Among 550,000 to 700,000 clones listed, more than 70% were seen once. The sequence derives from a woman in her twenties or thirties in good health. The V gene is TRBV27, the J gene TRBJ2-7; 11 bases are shared with TRBD2. Sequenced sample: memory CD4+ T cells sorted from blood. The subset denotes: CD45RA-negative fraction. The CDR3 sequence: CASSFPPVTSGEDEQYF. CDR3 bases: TGTGCCAGCAGTTTTCCCCCTGTGACTAGCGGGGAGGACGAGCAGTACTTC.